Listed below are T cell receptor beta chains from one sample, sequenced in a study of shared clonotypes between healthy human individuals. The table came from immunoSEQ multiplex PCR; TCRdb's copy has only in-frame clones and leaves some out. The sample shows 760,000 or so clones, 90% to 97% of them seen only once. The sample was naive CD8+ T cells sorted from blood. All receptors derive from a man aged 25 to 45 in good health. CDR3s include the opening cysteine and the closing phenylalanine or tryptophan. The D gene is left open where the match is weak. Not all rows give a size; the values are once, few, many and, for expanded clones, a class.

J | V | D | size | length | DNA | CDR3
TRBJ2-2 | TRBV7-9 | TRBD2 | - | 16 | TGTGCCAGCAGCTCTAGCGGGAGTTTGAGCACCGGGGAGCTGTTTTTT | CASSSSGSLSTGELFF
TRBJ2-3 | TRBV10-2 | - | - | 12 | TGCGCCAGCAGTTTGGACGGAACTACGCAGTATTTT | CASSLDGTTQYF
TRBJ1-1 | TRBV29-1 | TRBD1 | - | 13 | TGCAGCGTCGAAGGGACAGGGAACACTGAAGCTTTCTTT | CSVEGTGNTEAFF
TRBJ2-1 | TRBV29-1 | TRBD2 | - | 16 | TGCAGCGTTGGGGGGAGACTAGCGGGAGCCTACAATGAGCAGTTCTTC | CSVGGRLAGAYNEQFF
TRBJ2-1 | TRBV9 | TRBD2 | once | 15 | TGTGCCAGCAGCGTAAGCGGGATTGCCTACAATGAGCAGTTCTTC | CASSVSGIAYNEQFF
TRBJ2-7 | TRBV15 | TRBD1 | - | 15 | TGTGCCACCAGCAGAACACCGGGACAGGGCCACGAGCAGTACTTC | CATSRTPGQGHEQYF
TRBJ1-2 | TRBV10-2 | - | - | 15 | TGCGCCAGCAGTGAGCCAACCACAGTTAACTATGGCTACACCTTC | CASSEPTTVNYGYTF
TRBJ2-7 | TRBV29-1 | - | - | 13 | TGCAGCGTTGAAGAGGGGGGACCCTACGAGCAGTACTTC | CSVEEGGPYEQYF
TRBJ2-7 | TRBV4-1 | - | - | 17 | TGCGCCAGCAGCCAAGGCCCTACACTAGGGGAAAACTACGAGCAGTACTTC | CASSQGPTLGENYEQYF
TRBJ2-3 | TRBV13 | TRBD2 | - | 18 | TGTGCCAGCAGCTTAACTTTCGGGACTAGCGGGAGCACAGATACGCAGTATTTT | CASSLTFGTSGSTDTQYF
TRBJ2-7 | TRBV7-9 | - | - | 12 | TGTGCCAGCAGCTCGACGGCCTACGAGCAGTACTTC | CASSSTAYEQYF
TRBJ2-2 | TRBV14 | - | - | 18 | TGTGCCAGCAGCCGAACCCGGGACACCTACGCGAACACCGGGGAGCTGTTTTTT | CASSRTRDTYANTGELFF
TRBJ2-7 | TRBV18 | TRBD1 | once | 14 | TGTGCCAGCTCACCGGGGACAGGTACCTACGAGCAGTACTTC | CASSPGTGTYEQYF
TRBJ2-1 | TRBV11-3 | TRBD2 | - | 16 | TGTGCCAGCAGCTTTGGCGGGACTAGCGGGAGCAATGAGCAGTTCTTC | CASSFGGTSGSNEQFF
TRBJ2-7 | TRBV6-6 | - | - | 14 | TGTGCCAGCAGTTTTCCTAGCGCGACCTACGAGCAGTACTTC | CASSFPSATYEQYF
TRBJ1-5 | TRBV7-6 | TRBD1 | - | 15 | TGTGCCAGCAGCGTAGGGACAGGGCTTGGCCAGCCCCAGCATTTT | CASSVGTGLGQPQHF
TRBJ2-7 | TRBV5-5 | - | - | 11 | TGTGCCAGCAGCAGGGGTAGCGAGCAGTACTTC | CASSRGSEQYF
TRBJ2-7 | TRBV29-1 | TRBD1 | - | 13 | TGCAGCGTTTTGACAGGGAACTCCTACGAGCAGTACTTC | CSVLTGNSYEQYF
TRBJ2-7 | TRBV15 | TRBD2 | - | 15 | TGTGCCACCAGCAGAGGGGTAGCGGGCCACTACGAGCAGTACTTC | CATSRGVAGHYEQYF
TRBJ2-2 | TRBV5-1 | TRBD1 | - | 15 | TGCGCCAGCAGCATCCGACAGGGAGACACCGGGGAGCTGTTTTTT | CASSIRQGDTGELFF
TRBJ2-3 | TRBV7-3 | - | once | 15 | TGTGCCAGCAGCTTAAGTGGCGGGAGCACAGATACGCAGTATTTT | CASSLSGGSTDTQYF
TRBJ2-7 | TRBV7-9 | - | - | 15 | TGTGCCAGCAGCTCCCGGGACACAAGCTCCTACGAGCAGTACTTC | CASSSRDTSSYEQYF
TRBJ2-7 | TRBV7-9 | - | - | 15 | TGTGCCAGCAGCCCAAATCGGGGAACTACGGGAGAGCAGTACTTC | CASSPNRGTTGEQYF
TRBJ2-1 | TRBV15 | - | - | 14 | TGTGCCACCAGCAAGGCCGGGCCCTACAATGAGCAGTTCTTC | CATSKAGPYNEQFF
TRBJ1-1 | TRBV29-1 | - | - | 12 | TGCAGCGTGGGACGGGCGGACACTGAAGCTTTCTTT | CSVGRADTEAFF
TRBJ2-7 | TRBV27 | - | once | 14 | TGTGCCAGCAGTATTGATCAGGGCACCTACGAGCAGTACTTC | CASSIDQGTYEQYF
TRBJ2-7 | TRBV7-9 | TRBD1 | - | 13 | TGTGCCAGCGGGCAGGGGGCGTTCTACGAGCAGTACTTC | CASGQGAFYEQYF
TRBJ1-4 | TRBV7-9 | - | - | 12 | TGTGCCAGCAGCTTAGGGGGCCAAAAACTGTTTTTT | CASSLGGQKLFF
TRBJ2-7 | TRBV28 | - | - | 16 | TGTGCCAGCAGTTTTGGCAACTTCGGGACTGGTTACGAGCAGTACTTC | CASSFGNFGTGYEQYF
TRBJ2-1 | TRBV29-1 | TRBD1 | - | 13 | TGCAGCGCGCATCAGGGACAGTACAATGAGCAGTTCTTC | CSAHQGQYNEQFF
TRBJ1-2 | TRBV6-1 | TRBD1 | once | 12 | TGTGCCAGCCCGGGGACAGGGACTGGCTACACCTTC | CASPGTGTGYTF
TRBJ2-7 | TRBV11-2 | TRBD2 | once | 15 | TGTGCCAGCAGCTCCTGGACTAGCGGTTCTTACGAGCAGTACTTC | CASSSWTSGSYEQYF
TRBJ2-5 | TRBV29-1 | - | - | 15 | TGCAGCGTTGAAGATCGATCCCGAGCGGGAGAGACCCAGTACTTC | CSVEDRSRAGETQYF
TRBJ1-4 | TRBV7-9 | - | - | 13 | TGTGCCAGCAGATCCGTCCCCAATGAAAAACTGTTTTTT | CASRSVPNEKLFF
TRBJ2-7 | TRBV5-8 | - | - | 13 | TGTGCCAGCGGCCACAAGGCGACCTACGAGCAGTACTTC | CASGHKATYEQYF
TRBJ2-7 | TRBV6-1 | - | few | 12 | TGTGCCACCCCGGACAGCACCTACGAGCAGTACTTC | CATPDSTYEQYF
TRBJ1-1 | TRBV7-9 | - | - | 13 | TGTGCCAGCAGCTCCTATTCGAACACTGAAGCTTTCTTT | CASSSYSNTEAFF
TRBJ1-4 | TRBV6-5 | TRBD1 | - | 14 | TGTGCCAGCAGTTACCGGACAGGGGGTGAAAAACTGTTTTTT | CASSYRTGGEKLFF
TRBJ2-1 | TRBV7-9 | TRBD2 | - | 15 | TGTGCCAGCAGCCTGGGACTAGCGGGCTACAATGAGCAGTTCTTC | CASSLGLAGYNEQFF
TRBJ1-2 | TRBV9 | TRBD1 | - | 17 | TGTGCCAGCAGCGTAACCGGACAGGGAATTTCTAACTATGGCTACACCTTC | CASSVTGQGISNYGYTF
TRBJ1-3 | TRBV7-8 | - | - | 16 | TGTGCCAGCAGCTTAGGCAAGGGCTACTCTGGAAACACCATATATTTT | CASSLGKGYSGNTIYF
TRBJ2-7 | TRBV9 | - | - | 11 | TGTGCCAGCAGCGACTCTCAAGAGCAGTACTTC | CASSDSQEQYF
TRBJ2-2 | TRBV7-9 | TRBD1 | - | 16 | TGTGCCAGCAGCTTCCCGGGACAGGGGAACACCGGGGAGCTGTTTTTT | CASSFPGQGNTGELFF
TRBJ2-6 | TRBV27 | TRBD1 | - | 16 | TGTGCCAGCAGCGGGACAGGAGTCTCTGGGGCCAACGTCCTGACTTTC | CASSGTGVSGANVLTF
TRBJ2-3 | TRBV7-9 | - | - | 15 | TGTGCCAGCAACTTAAGGGATAGTAGCACAGATACGCAGTATTTT | CASNLRDSSTDTQYF
TRBJ2-2 | TRBV5-4 | - | - | 18 | TGTGCCAGCAGCTTGGATAATGTCTTTCTTAGGGGCACCGGGGAGCTGTTTTTT | CASSLDNVFLRGTGELFF
TRBJ1-2 | TRBV10-3 | - | - | 15 | TGTGCCATCAGTGAGCCATCGGGGGGAACTTATGGCTACACCTTC | CAISEPSGGTYGYTF
TRBJ2-2 | TRBV11-2 | - | - | 14 | TGTGCCAGCAGCTTATTTGCGAACACCGGGGAGCTGTTTTTT | CASSLFANTGELFF
TRBJ1-2 | TRBV19 | - | - | 17 | TGTGCCAGTAGTATTTTCTTTTCGCTCGAGGACCCCTATGGCTACACCTTC | CASSIFFSLEDPYGYTF
TRBJ1-2 | TRBV6-1 | - | - | 16 | TGTGCCAGCAGTGAATTGGCTTTAGGAGGGGACTATGGCTACACCTTC | CASSELALGGDYGYTF
TRBJ2-7 | TRBV28 | TRBD1 | - | 15 | TGTGCCAGCCGCGCAAAGACAGGGGAAGCCTACGAGCAGTACTTC | CASRAKTGEAYEQYF
TRBJ2-1 | TRBV4-3 | - | once | 12 | TGCGCCAGCAGCCAAGATAGAGCCCAGCAGTTCTTC | CASSQDRAQQFF